This record covers a single TCR beta chain. This clonotype appeared a few times. Its binding antigen is unknown. Base qualities were left out, and no much larger clone turns up one base away. CDR1 and CDR2, looked up from the germline V gene (reference sequence), are LNHDA and SQIVND. Trimming at the junction amounts to 7 bases on V and 5 bases on J, and the germline ends lie 11 bases apart. The CDR3, cysteine through phenylalanine, is 12 amino acids long. Only the CDR3 DNA stays, 36 bases, in frame from base 1. This record comes from a study of blood T cells in healthy people across ages (dated by TCRdb to the mid-2010s). At the level of the whole study: In model experiments, template switching captured about one uniquely barcoded TCR beta cDNA molecule for every two T cells. Using deep sequencing normalized with unique cDNA molecular identifiers, the study measured how TCR beta repertoire diversity changes with age. Donors were grouped into four age groups: young (average approximately 16 years), middle-aged (approximately 41), aged (roughly 62) and long-lived (just over 80). To avoid experimental bias, donors of different ages were spread randomly across the sequencing lanes. For two donors (one aged 18 to 29 and one aged 80 or older), the study analyzed two additional independent replicas of 1 million unique cDNA reads from the same blood draw.

Library generation was performed with 5' RACE. Sequenced using an Illumina HiSeq 2500. A second PCR of roughly 7 to 12 cycles was run with a J-beta primer mix and a sample-barcoded 5' primer. A template-switch 5' adaptor carrying 12 random nucleotides introduced a unique molecular identifier onto each TCR beta cDNA molecule. Each sample yielded at least 2.5 million CDR3-containing paired-end reads. First-strand cDNA was synthesized from all RNA with the Mint cDNA synthesis kit, primed by a TRBC-specific oligonucleotide. Following uracil-DNA glycosylase treatment, all cDNA underwent a first 18-cycle PCR with the universal primers M1SS and BC2_uni_R. The source study handled its data this way. Each sample was normalized by randomly selecting 1 million high-quality reads, each carrying a distinct molecular identifier. Reads sharing molecular identifiers were discarded rather than binned into consensus sequences. MiTCR, set to a Q25 quality threshold and the strictest error-elimination algorithm, was used for CDR3 identification, clonotype clustering and error correction. A nonparametric unseen species model with Euler transformation was used to estimate a lower bound on total TCR beta diversity. The public sequencing data were trimmed at Q25 with fastp and processed into clonotypes with MiXCR by TCRdb, which kept only in-frame beta chains. Entries that share a CDR3 protein sequence are merged under the most common genes and DNA. The V and J calls shown here were made by TCRdb, not taken from the authors' results. Across this sample there are 1.5 million to 2 million distinct CDR3 sequences, with roughly 30% seen only once. The ten largest clonotypes hold more than 6% of the sample.

Study-wide conclusions, independent of this receptor: Estimates of total diversity from one million sequenced T cells were regarded as lower bounds and underestimates. A strong correlation was found between observed TCR beta diversity and the percentage of naive T cells measured by flow cytometry. Because profiling used bulk unsorted PBMCs, naive and antigen-experienced compartments could not be compared conclusively. The long-lived group showed more naive CD4+ T cells, fewer expanded clones and increased TCR diversity than the aged group, suggesting age selection. Donor CMV infection status was unknown, potentially confounding age-related changes in expanded clonotypes. As age increased, observed TCR beta diversity per million T cells dropped in a roughly linear way, and a significant reduction was already evident by age 40.

Systemically healthy Caucasian individuals from Russia, around 39 in total and aged roughly 6 to 100 years, were included as donors. Ten milliliters of peripheral blood were collected from each donor into EDTA-treated Vacutainer tubes. PBMCs were isolated by Ficoll-Paque density-gradient centrifugation, with at least 7 million obtained per sample. Total RNA, at least 5 micrograms per sample, was extracted from PBMCs with Trizol reagent. For every donor, an aliquot of PBMCs went through flow cytometry to measure the percentages of naive CD45RAhigh/CD27high T cells. The source of this sequence is a woman aged 30 to 39 in good health. Sequenced: blood. This chain is built from TRBV19 and TRBJ1-1; the D gene remains uncertain. The nucleotide sequence is TGTGCCAGTACCATACGTGGAACTGAAGCTTTCTTT. The encoded protein is CASTIRGTEAFF.